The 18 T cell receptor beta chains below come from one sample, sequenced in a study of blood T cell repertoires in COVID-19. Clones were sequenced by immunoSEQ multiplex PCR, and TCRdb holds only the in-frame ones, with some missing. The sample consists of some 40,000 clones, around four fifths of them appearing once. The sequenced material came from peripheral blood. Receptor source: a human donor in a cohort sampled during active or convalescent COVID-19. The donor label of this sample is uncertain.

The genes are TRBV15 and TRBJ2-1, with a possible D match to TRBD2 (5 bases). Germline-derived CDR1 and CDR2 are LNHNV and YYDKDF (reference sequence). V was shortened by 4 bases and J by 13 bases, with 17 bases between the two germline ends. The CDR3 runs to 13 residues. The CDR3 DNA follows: TGTGCCACCAGCACGCGGGCGGGCGGGTCCCAGTTCTTC. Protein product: CATSTRAGGSQFF.

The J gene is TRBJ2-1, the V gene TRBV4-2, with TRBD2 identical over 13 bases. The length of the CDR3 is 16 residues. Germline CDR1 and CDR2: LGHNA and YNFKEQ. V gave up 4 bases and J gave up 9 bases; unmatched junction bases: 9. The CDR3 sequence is CASSRTSGRSFGEQFF. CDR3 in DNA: TGTGCCAGCAGCCGGACTAGCGGGAGAAGTTTTGGTGAGCAGTTCTTC.

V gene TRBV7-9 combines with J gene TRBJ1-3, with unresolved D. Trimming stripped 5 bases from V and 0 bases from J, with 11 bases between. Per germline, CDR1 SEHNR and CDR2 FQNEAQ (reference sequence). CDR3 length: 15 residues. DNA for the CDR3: TGTGCCAGCAGCGACGACGGGTCCTCTGGAAACACCATATATTTT. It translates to CASSDDGSSGNTIYF.

The CDR3 DNA reads as TGTGCCAGCAGTATGGGGGGGACAGGGAACGAAAAACTGTTTTTT. Encoded protein: CASSMGGTGNEKLFF. The gene calls are TRBV6-5 and TRBJ1-4; TRBD1 matches 9 bases. CDR3 size: 15 residues. V shed 5 bases and J 8 bases; nucleotides not matched to a gene: 9. CDR1 is MNHEY, CDR2 SVGAGI, per germline.

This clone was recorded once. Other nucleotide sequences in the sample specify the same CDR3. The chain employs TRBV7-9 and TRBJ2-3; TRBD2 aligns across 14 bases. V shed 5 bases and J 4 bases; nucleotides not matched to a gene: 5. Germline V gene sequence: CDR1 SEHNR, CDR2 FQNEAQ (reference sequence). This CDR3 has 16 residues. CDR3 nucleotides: TGTGCCAGCAGCGCGGGACTAGCGGGAGTCGCAGATACGCAGTATTTT. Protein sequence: CASSAGLAGVADTQYF.

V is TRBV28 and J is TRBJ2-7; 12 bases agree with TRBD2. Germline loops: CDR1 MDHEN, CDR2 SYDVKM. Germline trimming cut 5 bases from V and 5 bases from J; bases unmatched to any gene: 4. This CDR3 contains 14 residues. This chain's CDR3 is CASSTTSGSHEQYF. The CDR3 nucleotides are TGTGCCAGCAGTACGACTAGCGGGAGCCACGAGCAGTACTTC. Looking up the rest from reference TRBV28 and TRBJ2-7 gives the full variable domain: DVKVTQSSRYLVKRTGEKVFLECVQDMDHENMFWYRQDPGLGLRLIYFSYDVKMKEKGDIPEGYSVSREKKERFSLILESASTNQTSMYLCASSTTSGSHEQYFGPGTRLTVT.

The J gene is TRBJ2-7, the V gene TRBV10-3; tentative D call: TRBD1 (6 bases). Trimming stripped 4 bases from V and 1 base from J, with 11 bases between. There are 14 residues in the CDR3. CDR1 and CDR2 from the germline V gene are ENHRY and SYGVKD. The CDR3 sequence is CAISGDNLSYEQYF. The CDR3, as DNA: TGTGCCATCAGTGGGGACAACCTTTCCTACGAGCAGTACTTC.

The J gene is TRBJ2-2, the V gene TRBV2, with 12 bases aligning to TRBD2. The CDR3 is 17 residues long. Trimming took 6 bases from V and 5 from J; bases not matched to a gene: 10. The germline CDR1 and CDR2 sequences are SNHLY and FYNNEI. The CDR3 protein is CASRDATSGSRTGELFF. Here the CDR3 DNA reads TGTGCCAGCAGGGATGCGACTAGCGGGAGTCGGACCGGGGAGCTGTTTTTT. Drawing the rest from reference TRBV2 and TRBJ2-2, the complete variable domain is EPEVTQTPSHQVTQMGQEVILRCVPISNHLYFYWYRQILGQKVEFLVSFYNNEISEKSEIFDDQFSVERPDGSNFTLKIRSTKLEDSAMYFCASRDATSGSRTGELFFGEGSRLTVL.

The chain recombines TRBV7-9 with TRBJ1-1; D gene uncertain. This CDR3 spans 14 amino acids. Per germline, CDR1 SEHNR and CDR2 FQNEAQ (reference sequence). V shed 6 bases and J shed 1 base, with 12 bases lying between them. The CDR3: CASRPHLANTEAFF. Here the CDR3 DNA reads TGTGCCAGCAGACCACATTTGGCGAACACTGAAGCTTTCTTT.

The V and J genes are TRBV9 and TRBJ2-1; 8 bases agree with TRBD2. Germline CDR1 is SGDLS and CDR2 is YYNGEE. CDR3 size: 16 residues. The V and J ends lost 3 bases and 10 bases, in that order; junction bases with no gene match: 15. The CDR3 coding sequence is TGTGCCAGCAGCGCGGGGTTTCCAGCGGGAGCAGGAGAGCAGTTCTTC. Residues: CASSAGFPAGAGEQFF. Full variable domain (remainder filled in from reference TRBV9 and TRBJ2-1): DSGVTQTPKHLITATGQRVTLRCSPRSGDLSVYWYQQSLDQGLQFLIQYYNGEERAKGNILERFSAQQFPDLHSELNLSSLELGDSALYFCASSAGFPAGAGEQFFGPGTRLTVL.

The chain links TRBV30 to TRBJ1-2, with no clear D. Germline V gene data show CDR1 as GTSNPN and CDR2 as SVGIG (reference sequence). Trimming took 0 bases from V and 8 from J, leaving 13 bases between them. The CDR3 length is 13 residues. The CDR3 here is CAWSVTFGSGYTF. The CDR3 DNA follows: TGTGCCTGGAGTGTCACGTTCGGTTCGGGCTACACCTTC.

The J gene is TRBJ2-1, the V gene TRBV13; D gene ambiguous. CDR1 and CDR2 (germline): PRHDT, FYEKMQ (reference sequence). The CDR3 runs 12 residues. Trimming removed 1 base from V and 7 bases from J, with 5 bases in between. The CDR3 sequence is CASSLVRNEQFF. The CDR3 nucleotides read TGTGCCAGCAGCTTAGTGAGGAATGAGCAGTTCTTC. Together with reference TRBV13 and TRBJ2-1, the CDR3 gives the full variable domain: AAGVIQSPRHLIKEKRETATLKCYPIPRHDTVYWYQQGPGQDPQFLISFYEKMQSDKGSIPDRFSAQQFSDYHSELNMSSLELGDSALYFCASSLVRNEQFFGPGTRLTVL.

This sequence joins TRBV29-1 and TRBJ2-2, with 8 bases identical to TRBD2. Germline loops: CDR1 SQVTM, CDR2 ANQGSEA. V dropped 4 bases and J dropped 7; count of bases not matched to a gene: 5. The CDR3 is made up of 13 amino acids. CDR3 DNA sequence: TGCAGCGTTGCGGGAGGGGGAGGCGGGGAGCTGTTTTTT. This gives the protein CSVAGGGGGELFF.

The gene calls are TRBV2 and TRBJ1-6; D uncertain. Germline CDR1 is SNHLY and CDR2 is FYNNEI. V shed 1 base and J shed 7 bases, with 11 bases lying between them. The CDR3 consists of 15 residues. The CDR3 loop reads CASSEGLGGNSPLHF. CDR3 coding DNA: TGTGCCAGCAGTGAAGGACTGGGAGGAAATTCACCCCTCCACTTT.

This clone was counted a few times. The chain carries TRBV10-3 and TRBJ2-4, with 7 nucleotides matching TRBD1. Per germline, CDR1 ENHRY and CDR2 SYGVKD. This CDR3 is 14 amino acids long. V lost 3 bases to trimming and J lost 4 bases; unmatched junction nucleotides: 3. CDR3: CAISDGTVKNIQYF. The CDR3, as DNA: TGTGCCATCAGTGATGGGACAGTTAAAAACATTCAGTACTTC.

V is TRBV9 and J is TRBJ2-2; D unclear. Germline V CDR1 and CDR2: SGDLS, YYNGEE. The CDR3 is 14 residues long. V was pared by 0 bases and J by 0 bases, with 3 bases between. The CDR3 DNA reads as TGTGCCAGCAGCGTAGACACGAACACCGGGGAGCTGTTTTTT. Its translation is CASSVDTNTGELFF.

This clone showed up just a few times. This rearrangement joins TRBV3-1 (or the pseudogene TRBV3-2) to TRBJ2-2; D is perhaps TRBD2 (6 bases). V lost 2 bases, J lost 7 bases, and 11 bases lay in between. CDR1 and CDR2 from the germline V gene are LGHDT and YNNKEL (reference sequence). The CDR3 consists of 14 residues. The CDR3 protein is CASSQIRESGELFF. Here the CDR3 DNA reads TGTGCCAGCAGCCAAATCCGGGAGAGCGGGGAGCTGTTTTTT.

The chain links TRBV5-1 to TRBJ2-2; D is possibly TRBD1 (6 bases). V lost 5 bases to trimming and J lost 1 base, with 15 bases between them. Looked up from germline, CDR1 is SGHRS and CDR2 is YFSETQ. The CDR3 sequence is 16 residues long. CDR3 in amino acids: CASRIGQGKNTGELFF. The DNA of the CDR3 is TGCGCCAGCAGGATCGGCCAGGGGAAGAACACCGGGGAGCTGTTTTTT.